The 21 T cell receptor beta chains listed next were all sequenced from one sample in a study of blood T cell repertoires in COVID-19. The data were produced by immunoSEQ multiplex PCR, yet TCRdb's version contains in-frame clones alone and is incomplete. The data contain roughly 300,000 clones, approximately 85% of them singletons. Sequenced material: peripheral blood. These receptors came from a human donor in a cohort sampled during active COVID-19.

The chain employs TRBV28 and TRBJ2-7, with 8 bases fitting TRBD2. The CDR3 has 16 residues. The germline V gene encodes CDR1 MDHEN and CDR2 SYDVKM. V lost 5 bases and J lost 0; bases outside the gene matches: 9. CDR3 coding DNA: TGTGCCAGCAGTCCAACGGGGGGGGAACGCTCCTACGAGCAGTACTTC. Protein product: CASSPTGGERSYEQYF.

The sample holds one count of this clone. V is TRBV2 and J is TRBJ2-3, with a tentative D call TRBD2 (5 bases). V was pared by 7 bases and J by 3 bases, with 20 bases between. Germline values: CDR1 SNHLY, CDR2 FYNNEI. CDR3 length: 16 amino acids. This chain's CDR3 is CASTKNMGSLTDTQYF. The DNA for the CDR3 is TGTGCCAGCACCAAAAATATGGGGAGTCTTACAGATACGCAGTATTTT. The complete variable domain, with remaining parts taken from reference TRBV2 and TRBJ2-3, reads EPEVTQTPSHQVTQMGQEVILRCVPISNHLYFYWYRQILGQKVEFLVSFYNNEISEKSEIFDDQFSVERPDGSNFTLKIRSTKLEDSAMYFCASTKNMGSLTDTQYFGPGTRLTVL.

The rearrangement links TRBV19 to TRBJ2-1, with D possibly matching TRBD2 (5 bases). Looked up from germline, CDR1 is LNHDA and CDR2 is SQIVND (reference sequence). The CDR3 has 13 residues. The V end was cut by 9 bases, the J end by 8 bases, with 17 bases between. CDR3 region: CASGGHSLDEQFF. CDR3 DNA: TGTGCCAGCGGCGGGCATTCTTTGGATGAGCAGTTCTTC.

CDR3 loop: CSVGGTGVYEQYF. CDR3 in DNA: TGCAGCGTTGGCGGGACAGGGGTCTACGAGCAGTACTTC. V is TRBV29-1 and J is TRBJ2-7, with TRBD1 matching 10 bases. CDR1 and CDR2 (germline): SQVTM, ANQGSEA. This CDR3 region has 13 residues. The V segment lost 4 bases and the J segment 3 bases; nucleotides outside the gene matches: 3.

The chain uses TRBV5-1 and TRBJ1-1, with unresolved D. Per germline, CDR1 SGHRS and CDR2 YFSETQ. V dropped 0 bases and J dropped 7 bases, with 10 bases sitting between them. The CDR3 contains 13 residues. The CDR3 reads CASSLGWEGEAFF. The CDR3 region has the DNA TGCGCCAGCAGCTTGGGCTGGGAGGGTGAAGCTTTCTTT.

This clone turned up a few times. The rearrangement links TRBV29-1 to TRBJ1-2; no clear D. V lost 3 bases and J lost 4, with 9 bases in between. This CDR3 has 12 residues. Germline V gene data show CDR1 as SQVTM and CDR2 as ANQGSEA. Here the CDR3 reads CSVEEGLYGYTF. DNA of the CDR3: TGCAGCGTTGAGGAGGGCCTCTATGGCTACACCTTC. Filled out from reference TRBV29-1 and TRBJ1-2, the complete variable domain reads SAVISQKPSRDICQRGTSLTIQCQVDSQVTMMFWYRQQPGQSLTLIATANQGSEATYESGFVIDKFPISRPNLTFSTLTVSNMSPEDSSIYLCSVEEGLYGYTFGSGTRLTVV.

The chain is built from TRBV21-1 and TRBJ2-5; the D call in the table, TRBD2, was not verified against the DNA. TRBV21-1 is a documented pseudogene. This CDR3 is 15 amino acids long. CDR3 region: CARAHGGLAEETQYF. CDR3 DNA: TGTGCCAGGGCCCATGGGGGACTAGCGGAAGAGACCCAGTACTTC.

The CDR3 loop is CASSLGASDGYTF. Here the CDR3 DNA reads TGTGCCAGCAGCTTGGGGGCTTCCGATGGCTACACCTTC. This chain joins TRBV5-6 and TRBJ1-2; unclear D gene. The CDR3 sequence is 13 residues long. Germline values: CDR1 SGHDT, CDR2 YYEEEE. V dropped 0 bases and J dropped 6 bases, with 9 bases sitting between them.

The chain uses TRBV27 and TRBJ1-5; 7 nucleotides agree with TRBD1. This CDR3 has 16 residues. The germline CDR1 and CDR2 sequences are MNHEY and SMNVEV (reference sequence). With 2 bases clipped from V and 4 bases from J, the junction kept 8 bases outside the gene matches. CDR3 bases: TGTGCCAGCAGTTTAAGATCAGGGGGTCTGAATCAGCCCCAGCATTTT. Amino acid sequence: CASSLRSGGLNQPQHF.

This clone was picked up one time. This chain links TRBV5-6 with TRBJ2-7, with 7 bases fitting TRBD1. The CDR3 covers 13 residues. CDR1 and CDR2 (germline): SGHDT, YYEEEE. The junction had 3 bases not matched to a gene; V was cut back by 1 base and J by 5 bases. The CDR3 region has the DNA TGTGCCAGCAGCTTGACTACAGGGGACGAGCAGTACTTC. As protein: CASSLTTGDEQYF.

In DNA form, the CDR3 reads TGCGCCAGCAGCTTGTCCTATGCGGGAAACGAGCAGTACTTC. Translated: CASSLSYAGNEQYF. The chain uses TRBV5-1 and TRBJ2-7; perhaps TRBD2 as D (6 bases). This CDR3 spans 14 amino acids. The ends were cut back, 1 base at V and 5 bases at J, with 13 bases in the middle. The germline gives CDR1 SGHRS, CDR2 YFSETQ.

V is TRBV4-1 and J is TRBJ1-5; D is ambiguous. The V end was cut by 0 bases, the J end by 1 base, with 13 bases between. This CDR3 is 17 amino acids long. CDR1 is MGHRA, CDR2 YSYEKL, per germline. CDR3: CASSQDQGGRSNQPQHF. CDR3 sequence (DNA): TGCGCCAGCAGCCAAGATCAAGGTGGGAGGAGCAATCAGCCCCAGCATTTT.

The V call is TRBV29-1, the J call TRBJ1-1; no clear D. V was cut by 7 bases and J by 10 bases, with 19 bases left in between. CDR3 length: 12 residues. Per germline, CDR1 SQVTM and CDR2 ANQGSEA. CDR3 protein: CSGASGFTPAFF. The CDR3 nucleotides are TGCAGCGGTGCGTCGGGGTTCACACCAGCTTTCTTT.

The chain joins TRBV27 to TRBJ1-1; a possible D gene is TRBD1 (5 bases). The CDR3 spans 15 residues. The germline V and J ends were trimmed by 3 bases and 0 bases, with 11 bases remaining between them. CDR1 MNHEY and CDR2 SMNVEV come from the germline V gene (reference sequence). The DNA of the CDR3 is TGTGCCAGCAGTTTCCAGGGAATGTTGAACACTGAAGCTTTCTTT. Encoded protein: CASSFQGMLNTEAFF.

This chain links TRBV4-1 with TRBJ1-2; 9 nucleotides line up with TRBD1. Per the germline V gene, CDR1 is MGHRA and CDR2 is YSYEKL. Unmatched junction bases numbered 8, after V lost 3 bases and J lost 6 bases. The CDR3 spans 15 residues. CDR3 coding DNA: TGCGCCAGCAGCCACAGTCTACAGGGGGCCGATGGCTACACCTTC. Protein product: CASSHSLQGADGYTF.

The J gene is TRBJ2-1, the V gene TRBV2; TRBD2 is a possible D gene (6 bases). The CDR3 is 12 residues long. The germline V gene has CDR1 SNHLY and CDR2 FYNNEI. The germline V and J ends were trimmed by 7 bases and 6 bases, with 10 bases remaining between them. The CDR3 protein is CASNPGVNEQFF. The CDR3 DNA sequence: TGTGCCAGCAATCCGGGAGTCAATGAGCAGTTCTTC.

V gene TRBV6-5 combines with J gene TRBJ2-5, with 9 bases that match TRBD1. The CDR3 is 14 residues long. V dropped 3 bases and J dropped 4; count of bases not matched to a gene: 3. Germline V gene data show CDR1 as MNHEY and CDR2 as SVGAGI. The CDR3 region has the DNA TGTGCCAGCAGTTATGGACAGGGGACAGAGACCCAGTACTTC. Translation gives CASSYGQGTETQYF.

V gene TRBV4-1 combines with J gene TRBJ2-3, with D maybe TRBD2 (5 bases). The CDR3 spans 14 residues. The germline V gene has CDR1 MGHRA and CDR2 YSYEKL. The V end lost 3 bases, the J end lost 6 bases, and 13 bases lay between the germline ends. Here the CDR3 reads CASSHPTEGDTQYF. CDR3 DNA sequence: TGCGCCAGCAGCCACCCCACCGAGGGCGATACGCAGTATTTT.

The V gene is TRBV30, the J gene TRBJ1-2, with D maybe TRBD1 (5 bases). The germline V gene encodes CDR1 GTSNPN and CDR2 SVGIG (reference sequence). Between the trimmed V and J ends, which lost 1 base and 0 bases, there was a span of 12 bases. The CDR3 runs 15 residues. The CDR3 region is CAWSALTTANYGYTF. CDR3 coding DNA: TGTGCCTGGAGTGCTCTAACGACAGCTAACTATGGCTACACCTTC.

This chain connects TRBV6-5 to TRBJ1-2; TRBD1 matches 8 bases. V was pared by 6 bases and J by 0 bases, with 6 bases of the junction left unmatched. Germline loops: CDR1 MNHEY, CDR2 SVGAGI. This CDR3 spans 15 amino acids. CDR3 amino acids: CASSSDREANYGYTF. The CDR3 bases are TGTGCCAGCAGCTCGGACAGGGAAGCTAACTATGGCTACACCTTC.

The count of this clone is one. J is TRBJ2-6 and V is TRBV19; D perhaps matches TRBD2 (6 bases). CDR1 and CDR2 (germline): LNHDA, SQIVND (reference sequence). V shed 3 bases and J shed 0 bases, with 9 bases lying between them. The CDR3 extends over 16 amino acids. The CDR3 here is CASSIGRSSGANVLTF. For the CDR3, the DNA is TGTGCCAGTAGTATTGGGAGGAGCTCTGGGGCCAACGTCCTGACTTTC.